Below, 24 T cell receptor beta chains from the same sample are listed, as sequenced in a study of T cell repertoires in ileal Crohn's disease. Method: immunoSEQ multiplex PCR; TCRdb's copy keeps in-frame clones and lacks some. Of just under 7,500 clones in the sample, around 72% were seen once. The time point: proximal margin of the surgical specimen (macroscopically non-inflamed). Material: ileal tissue. Receptors were obtained from an adult with Crohn's disease.

The chain couples TRBV27 to TRBJ2-2; D uncertain. This CDR3 has 13 residues. The germline V and J ends were trimmed by 1 base and 6 bases, with 6 bases remaining between them. Germline assignment: CDR1 MNHEY and CDR2 SMNVEV (reference sequence). CDR3 DNA sequence: TGTGCCAGCAGTTTATACCGAGCCGGGGAGCTGTTTTTT. Translating gives CASSLYRAGELFF.

The chain links TRBV7-2 to TRBJ1-4; 9 positions match TRBD1. Germline loops: CDR1 SGHTA, CDR2 FQGNSA. V was clipped by 5 bases and J by 8 bases; unmatched bases: 6. This CDR3 contains 14 residues. CDR3 sequence: CASSRGTGREKLFF. CDR3 coding DNA: TGTGCCAGCAGCCGTGGGACAGGGAGGGAAAAACTGTTTTTT.

The chain couples TRBV4-3 to TRBJ1-5; the D gene is possibly TRBD1 (6 bases). Germline loops: CDR1 LGHNA, CDR2 YSLEER. The germline V and J ends were trimmed by 5 bases and 0 bases, with 11 bases remaining between them. This CDR3 spans 15 amino acids. CDR3 sequence (DNA): TGCGCCAGCAGCGATCAGGGACATAGCAATCAGCCCCAGCATTTT. Protein product: CASSDQGHSNQPQHF.

This chain links TRBV28 with TRBJ2-1; TRBD1 matches at 10 bases. The CDR3 spans 16 residues. Trimming at V came to 6 bases and at J to 5 bases, leaving 10 bases not matched to a gene. The germline V gene encodes CDR1 MDHEN and CDR2 SYDVKM. The CDR3 coding sequence is TGTGCCAGCAGCCTACTCGGGACAGGGGTCAACAATGAGCAGTTCTTC. Translated, it gives CASSLLGTGVNNEQFF.

Details on this clone: A junction boundary mismatches the germline segment, possibly from a read error. V usage is TRBV6-1 and J usage is TRBJ2-7, with D possibly called TRBD1 or TRBD2 (5 bases each). CDR3 size: 18 residues. Germline-derived CDR1 and CDR2 are MNHNS and SASEGT. In nucleotides, the CDR3 is TGTCCCAGCAGTGGGGCGAGTAGAAAGAGAGGGACCTCCTACGAGCAGTACTTC. Amino acids: CPSSGASRKRGTSYEQYF.

This clone was counted between two and nine times. CDR3 in amino acids: CATYKGSTYEQYF. The CDR3, as DNA: TGTGCCACCTACAAAGGCAGTACCTACGAGCAGTACTTC. V usage is TRBV6-1 and J usage is TRBJ2-7, with D uncertain. Between the trimmed V and J ends, which lost 10 bases and 2 bases, there was a span of 15 bases. In germline, CDR1 is MNHNS, CDR2 SASEGT. This CDR3 comprises 13 residues.

The rearrangement joins TRBV4-1 to TRBJ2-3, with 11 bases lining up with TRBD2. This CDR3 is built from 19 residues. Germline assignment: CDR1 MGHRA and CDR2 YSYEKL. The trim removed 1 base at V and 3 bases at J, leaving 12 bases unmatched. The CDR3 sequence is CASSQGTGLAGGGTDTQYF. The CDR3 bases are TGCGCCAGCAGCCAAGGGACTGGACTAGCGGGCGGCGGGACAGATACGCAGTATTTT.

The chain employs TRBV6-4 and TRBJ2-1; D is perhaps TRBD1 (6 bases). This CDR3 has 13 residues. Germline V gene lookup returns CDR1 MRHNA and CDR2 SNTAGT. The germline V and J ends were trimmed by 4 bases and 6 bases, with 10 bases remaining between them. The DNA for the CDR3 is TGTGCCAGCAGTGTGGACAGTCCCAATGAGCAGTTCTTC. Encoded protein: CASSVDSPNEQFF.

The V gene is TRBV5-5, the J gene TRBJ2-2, with a weak D call TRBD1 (6 bases). The germline CDR1 and CDR2 sequences are SGHKS and YYEKEE (reference sequence). The V and J ends lost 4 bases and 1 base respectively, with 14 bases between them. The CDR3 covers 16 residues. CDR3 sequence (DNA): TGTGCCAGCAGCCGACAAACAGGGTGGAACACCGGGGAGCTGTTTTTT. Its protein product is CASSRQTGWNTGELFF.

This clone appeared a single time. This chain uses TRBV19 with TRBJ2-1, with 7 bases that match TRBD2. Per germline, CDR1 LNHDA and CDR2 SQIVND (reference sequence). Unmatched junction bases numbered 8, after V lost 6 bases and J lost 9 bases. This CDR3 has 13 residues. In DNA form, the CDR3 reads TGTGCCAGTAGCAACTCGGGGGGAGGTGAGCAGTTCTTC. Its protein is CASSNSGGGEQFF.

This chain connects TRBV27 to TRBJ1-6; the D gene is possibly TRBD1 (6 bases). The CDR3 is made up of 16 amino acids. V lost 6 bases and J lost 7, with 19 bases in between. CDR1 is MNHEY and CDR2 is SMNVEV in the germline V gene (reference sequence). The CDR3, as DNA: TGTGCCAGCAGGTCAATGGGGGCCTTTACCAATTCACCCCTCCACTTT. It yields the protein CASRSMGAFTNSPLHF.

Only a few counts were recorded for this clone. This chain uses TRBV7-3 with TRBJ1-5; the D gene is possibly TRBD1 (6 bases). From germline, CDR1 is SGHTA and CDR2 FQGTGA. V was cut by 5 bases and J by 8 bases, with 19 bases left in between. This CDR3 has 15 amino acids. CDR3 nucleotides: TGTGCCAGCAGCCCGAGCGGGACATGGGGAGAGCCCCAGCATTTT. This gives the protein CASSPSGTWGEPQHF.

The DNA of the CDR3 is TGTGCCAGCAGCTTAGTCCGGGGAGTAGGGTCCGCCGAGCAGTACTTC. Residues: CASSLVRGVGSAEQYF. V gene TRBV11-2 combines with J gene TRBJ2-7; possibly TRBD2 for D (5 bases). Trimming removed 1 base from V and 6 bases from J, with 19 bases in between. Germline assignment: CDR1 SGHAT and CDR2 FQNNGV. The CDR3 is 16 amino acids.

DNA of the CDR3: TGTGCCAGCAGCTTAGCTGGGGTCACCGGGGAGCTGTTTTTT. Translating it yields CASSLAGVTGELFF. The chain combines TRBV7-2 with TRBJ2-2; D remains ambiguous. Deletions cut 0 bases from V and 4 bases from J, with 6 bases between. The CDR3 extends over 14 amino acids. Germline V gene lookup returns CDR1 SGHTA and CDR2 FQGNSA.

In this sample, this clone is large. V gene TRBV28 combines with J gene TRBJ1-1, with a possible D match to TRBD1 (5 bases). The CDR3 extends over 14 amino acids. Germline CDR1 and CDR2: MDHEN and SYDVKM. Trimming cost V 3 bases and J 7 bases, with 15 bases left between them. The CDR3 loop reads CASSFQGVVSEAFF. In nucleotides, the CDR3 is TGTGCCAGCAGTTTTCAAGGGGTTGTCAGTGAAGCTTTCTTT.

This clone has more than one count but fewer than ten. The rearrangement uses TRBV25-1 and TRBJ1-2; a possible D gene is TRBD1 (6 bases). The CDR3 contains 16 residues. Trimming removed 0 bases from V and 4 bases from J, with 15 bases in between. In germline, CDR1 is MGHDK, CDR2 SYGVNS. This chain's CDR3 is CASSEYRRQDPYGYTF. DNA of the CDR3: TGTGCCAGCAGTGAATACCGCCGACAGGACCCCTATGGCTACACCTTC.

This chain joins TRBV11-3 and TRBJ2-1; D tentatively fits TRBD1 or TRBD2 (5 bases each). Germline V CDR1 and CDR2: SGHNT, YENEEA. The CDR3 is 14 amino acids. The V and J ends lost 5 bases and 7 bases respectively, with 15 bases between them. CDR3 in DNA: TGTGCCAGCAGCCCACCCGGGGCCGAAAATGAGCAGTTCTTC. Translating it yields CASSPPGAENEQFF.

This sequence joins TRBV30 and TRBJ2-3; TRBD1 matches 9 bases. CDR3 length: 18 amino acids. Germline CDR1 reads GTSNPN; CDR2 reads SVGIG (reference sequence). J lost 3 bases, V lost 2 bases, and 15 bases had no gene match. The CDR3 coding sequence is TGTGCCTGGAGTCAGTGGATCGGACAGGGGACGAGAACAGATACGCAGTATTTT. It encodes CAWSQWIGQGTRTDTQYF.

The sample holds a few counts of this clone. The chain links TRBV6-5 to TRBJ1-2; unclear D gene. Trimming stripped 6 bases from V and 1 base from J, with 12 bases between. The V gene's germline CDR1 is MNHEY and CDR2 SVGAGI. The CDR3 extends over 14 amino acids. The CDR3 DNA sequence: TGTGCCAGCAGCCTCCAAAGGATTAACTATGGCTACACCTTC. Its protein product is CASSLQRINYGYTF.

The V gene is TRBV28, the J gene TRBJ2-7; a weak D match, TRBD2 (6 bases). Germline V gene sequence: CDR1 MDHEN, CDR2 SYDVKM. The CDR3 is 21 amino acids. With 4 bases removed from V and 2 bases from J, the gap between germline ends came to 33 bases. For the CDR3, the DNA is TGTGCCAGCAGTTCCTCCCGTTTAAATAGCGGAGGCATAACCTTCGCCTACGAGCAGTACTTC. Amino acids: CASSSSRLNSGGITFAYEQYF. The full variable domain, rest sourced from reference TRBV28 and TRBJ2-7, is DVKVTQSSRYLVKRTGEKVFLECVQDMDHENMFWYRQDPGLGLRLIYFSYDVKMKEKGDIPEGYSVSREKKERFSLILESASTNQTSMYLCASSSSRLNSGGITFAYEQYFGPGTRLTVT.

This chain joins TRBV5-4 and TRBJ2-7; weak D call: TRBD1 (5 bases). The CDR3 length is 14 residues. Germline loops: CDR1 SGHNT, CDR2 YYREEE (reference sequence). The V gene lost 0 bases and the J gene lost 1 base, with 8 bases spanning the gap. CDR3: CASSLVQGSYEQYF. The CDR3 DNA is TGTGCCAGCAGCTTGGTTCAGGGTTCCTACGAGCAGTACTTC.

The J gene is TRBJ2-5, the V gene TRBV10-1, with D maybe TRBD2 (7 bases). V was trimmed by 4 bases and J by 5 bases, leaving 20 bases between them. This CDR3 has 16 amino acids. In germline, CDR1 is WNHNN, CDR2 SYGVQD (reference sequence). The CDR3 DNA is TGCGCCAGCAGTGCCATGTCCGCGGGGGCGCGGGAGACCCAGTACTTC. Translated, it gives CASSAMSAGARETQYF.

The chain carries TRBV5-1 and TRBJ1-2; D is possibly TRBD1 (6 bases). Germline assignment: CDR1 SGHRS and CDR2 YFSETQ. This CDR3 has 14 amino acids. V was cut by 3 bases and J by 2 bases, with 11 bases left in between. The CDR3 DNA is TGCGCCAGCAGCTCCCTAACAGGGAACTATGGCTACACCTTC. Translated: CASSSLTGNYGYTF. Based on the CDR3 plus reference TRBV5-1 and TRBJ1-2, the full variable domain is KAGVTQTPRYLIKTRGQQVTLSCSPISGHRSVSWYQQTPGQGLQFLFEYFSETQRNKGNFPGRFSGRQFSNSRSEMNVSTLELGDSALYLCASSSLTGNYGYTFGSGTRLTVV.

The chain uses TRBV28 and TRBJ1-1; D is perhaps TRBD1 (6 bases). This CDR3 region has 12 residues. The V end lost 7 bases, the J end lost 3 bases, and 9 bases lay between the germline ends. Germline CDR1 reads MDHEN; CDR2 reads SYDVKM. DNA of the CDR3: TGTGCCAGCACACAGGGCTACACTGAAGCTTTCTTT. This codes for CASTQGYTEAFF.